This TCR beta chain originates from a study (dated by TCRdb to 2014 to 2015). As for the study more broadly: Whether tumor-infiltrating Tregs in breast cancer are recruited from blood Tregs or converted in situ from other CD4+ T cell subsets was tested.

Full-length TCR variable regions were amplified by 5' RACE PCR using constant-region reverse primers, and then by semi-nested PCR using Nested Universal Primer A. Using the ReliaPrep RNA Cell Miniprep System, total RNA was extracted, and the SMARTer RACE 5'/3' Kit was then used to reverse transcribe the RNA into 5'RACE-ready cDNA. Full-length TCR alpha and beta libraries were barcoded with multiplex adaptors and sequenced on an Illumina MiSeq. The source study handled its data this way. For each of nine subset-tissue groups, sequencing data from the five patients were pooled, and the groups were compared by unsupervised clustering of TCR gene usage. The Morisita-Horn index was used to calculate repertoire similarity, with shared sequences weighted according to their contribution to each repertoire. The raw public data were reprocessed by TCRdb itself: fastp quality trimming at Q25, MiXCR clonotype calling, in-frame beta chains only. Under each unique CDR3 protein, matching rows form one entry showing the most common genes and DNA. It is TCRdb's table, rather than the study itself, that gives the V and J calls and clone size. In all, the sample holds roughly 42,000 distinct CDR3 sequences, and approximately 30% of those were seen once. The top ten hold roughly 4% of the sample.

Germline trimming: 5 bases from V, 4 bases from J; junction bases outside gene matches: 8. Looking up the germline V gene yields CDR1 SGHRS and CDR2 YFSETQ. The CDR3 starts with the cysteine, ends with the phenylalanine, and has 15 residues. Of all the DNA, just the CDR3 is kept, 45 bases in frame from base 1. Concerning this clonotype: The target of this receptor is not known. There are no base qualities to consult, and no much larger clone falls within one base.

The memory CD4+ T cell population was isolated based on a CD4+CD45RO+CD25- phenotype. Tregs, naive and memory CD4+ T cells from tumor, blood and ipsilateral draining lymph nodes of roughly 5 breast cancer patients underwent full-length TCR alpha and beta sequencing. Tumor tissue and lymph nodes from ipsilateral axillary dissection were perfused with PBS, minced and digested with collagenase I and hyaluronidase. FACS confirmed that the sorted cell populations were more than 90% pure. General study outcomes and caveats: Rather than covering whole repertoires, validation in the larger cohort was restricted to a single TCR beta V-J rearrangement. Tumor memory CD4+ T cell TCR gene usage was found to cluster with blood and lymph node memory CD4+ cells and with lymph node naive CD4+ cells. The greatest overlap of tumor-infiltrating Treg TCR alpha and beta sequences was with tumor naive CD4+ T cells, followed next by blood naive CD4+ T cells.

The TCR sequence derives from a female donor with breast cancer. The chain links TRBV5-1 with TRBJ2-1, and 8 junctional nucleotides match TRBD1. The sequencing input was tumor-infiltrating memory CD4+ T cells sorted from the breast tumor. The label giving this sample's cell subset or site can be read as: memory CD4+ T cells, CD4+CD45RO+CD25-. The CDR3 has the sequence CASSLRTGRYNEQFF. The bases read TGCGCCAGCAGTCTACGGACAGGGCGTTACAATGAGCAGTTCTTC.